One sample yielded the 31 T cell receptor beta chains listed below, sequenced in a study of control samples from healthy donors and cancer patients (TCRdb year 2020). The method behind the library was the immunoSEQ multiplex PCR assay. TCRdb took over this immuneACCESS table, retaining in-frame rearrangements with V and J assigned. Such tables are incomplete; in checked studies, under half of the missing clones stem from an unresolved V gene, and the remainder is unexplained. Within this sample are about 89,000 clones, with 85% of them counted one time only. About 2.1% of the sample is held by the ten biggest clonotypes. The specimen sequenced was blood. The receptors come from a woman in her thirties or forties in good health.

The rearrangement links TRBV23-1 to TRBJ2-7; D remains unclear. TRBV23-1 is classed as an ORF, of uncertain function. CDR3 length: 12 amino acids. Trimming took 4 bases from V and 3 from J, leaving 7 bases between them. The CDR3 is CASSLYYYEQYF. Written as DNA, the CDR3 is TGCGCCAGCAGTCTTTATTACTACGAGCAGTACTTC.

The chain links TRBV12-5 to TRBJ1-6; D gene unclear. V gave up 3 bases and J gave up 3 bases, with 3 bases separating them. Germline values: CDR1 LGHNT, CDR2 FRNRAP. The CDR3 loop spans 13 amino acids. The CDR3 loop reads CASGLIYNSPLHF. The CDR3 bases are TGTGCTAGTGGTTTAATCTATAATTCACCCCTCCACTTT. The complete variable domain, with remaining parts taken from reference TRBV12-5 and TRBJ1-6, reads DARVTQTPRHKVTEMGQEVTMRCQPILGHNTVFWYRQTMMQGLELLAYFRNRAPLDDSGMPKDRFSAEMPDATLATLKIQPSEPRDSAVYFCASGLIYNSPLHFGNGTRLTVT.

The gene calls are TRBV2 and TRBJ1-2; D is ambiguous. Germline lookup yields CDR1 SNHLY and CDR2 FYNNEI. The CDR3 is made up of 12 amino acids. V gave up 2 bases and J gave up 3 bases, with 4 bases separating them. CDR3: CASSETDYGYTF. The CDR3 coding sequence is TGTGCCAGCAGTGAAACAGACTATGGCTACACCTTC.

This rearrangement joins TRBV18 to TRBJ2-4, with D perhaps matching TRBD2 (5 bases). V was pared by 2 bases and J by 9 bases, with 5 bases between. This CDR3 is built from 11 residues. Per germline, CDR1 KGHSH and CDR2 LQKENI. The DNA of the CDR3 is TGTGCCAGCTCACCAGGGAGCATTCAGTACTTC. Translation: CASSPGSIQYF.

The chain carries TRBV18 and TRBJ2-6, with 7 bases matching TRBD1. The germline CDR1 and CDR2 sequences are KGHSH and LQKENI. CDR3 length: 17 residues. V lost 10 bases, J lost 0 bases, and 12 bases stayed unmatched. CDR3 nucleotide sequence: TGTGCCACCGGACAGGACTCCTTCCCCTCTGGGGCCAACGTCCTGACTTTC. This sequence encodes CATGQDSFPSGANVLTF. Looking up the rest from reference TRBV18 and TRBJ2-6 gives the full variable domain: NAGVMQNPRHLVRRRGQEARLRCSPMKGHSHVYWYRQLPEEGLKFMVYLQKENIIDESGMPKERFSAEFPKEGPSILRIQQVVRGDSAAYFCATGQDSFPSGANVLTFGAGSRLTVL.

The chain couples TRBV7-2 to TRBJ1-2; D remains unclear. Trimming removed 2 bases at V and 4 bases at J, with 11 bases between. The length of the CDR3 is 14 residues. The germline V gene encodes CDR1 SGHTA and CDR2 FQGNSA. Written as DNA, the CDR3 is TGTGCCAGCAGCTTATCCCTAACCGCCTATGGCTACACCTTC. Residues: CASSLSLTAYGYTF.

V usage is TRBV7-3 and J usage is TRBJ2-5; 13 bases are a match to TRBD2. Germline CDR1 is SGHTA and CDR2 is FQGTGA. The CDR3 sequence is 16 residues long. The CDR3 reads CVWGTSGAQIQETQYF. For the CDR3, the DNA is TGTGTCTGGGGGACTAGCGGGGCCCAAATCCAAGAGACCCAGTACTTC.

The rearrangement joins TRBV5-1 to TRBJ2-2; D is possibly TRBD1 (6 bases). This CDR3 region has 14 residues. Trimming pared 2 bases from V and 5 bases from J, leaving 10 bases between. The germline gives CDR1 SGHRS, CDR2 YFSETQ. CDR3 bases: TGCGCCAGCAGCTTAGCCCAGGGGACCGGGGAGCTGTTTTTT. Its translation: CASSLAQGTGELFF.

This clone was seen only a few times. The chain has TRBV27 and TRBJ2-3, with no clear D. There are 15 residues in the CDR3. Trimming pared 5 bases from V and 1 base from J, leaving 13 bases between. The germline V gene has CDR1 MNHEY and CDR2 SMNVEV (reference sequence). For the CDR3, the DNA is TGTGCCAGCAGTCCGCTCCGGGCAGGCACAGATACGCAGTATTTT. The encoded protein is CASSPLRAGTDTQYF.

The chain recombines TRBV4-1 with TRBJ1-5; 7 bases agree with TRBD1. The V gene's germline CDR1 is MGHRA and CDR2 YSYEKL. V trimming: 4 bases; J trimming: 2 bases; junction bases outside the gene matches: 2. There are 14 residues in the CDR3. The chain's CDR3 is CASSPGQGNQPQHF. The CDR3 nucleotides read TGCGCCAGCAGCCCCGGACAGGGCAATCAGCCCCAGCATTTT.

The table lists this clone with a few counts. The gene calls are TRBV4-3 and TRBJ1-2, with 7 bases identical to TRBD1. Looked up from germline, CDR1 is LGHNA and CDR2 is YSLEER. The CDR3 contains 15 residues. V dropped 5 bases and J dropped 3; count of bases not matched to a gene: 9. The chain's CDR3 is CASSARDSTYYGYTF. CDR3 in DNA: TGCGCCAGCAGCGCCCGGGACAGCACCTACTATGGCTACACCTTC.

V usage is TRBV9 and J usage is TRBJ1-1, with a tentative D call TRBD1 (5 bases). Germline CDR1 and CDR2: SGDLS and YYNGEE. V was clipped by 8 bases and J by 6 bases, with 11 bases between them. The CDR3 is 11 residues long. The CDR3: CASGGVAEAFF. In DNA form, the CDR3 reads TGTGCCAGTGGGGGGGTCGCTGAAGCTTTCTTT.

This chain links TRBV10-3 with TRBJ1-1; D unclear. The CDR3 length is 14 residues. Looked up from germline, CDR1 is ENHRY and CDR2 is SYGVKD. V was shortened by 3 bases and J by 4 bases, with 12 bases between the two germline ends. The CDR3 DNA reads TGTGCCATCAGTGAAGAGGATTGGGGCACTGAAGCTTTCTTT. This encodes CAISEEDWGTEAFF.

The chain is built from TRBV4-1 and TRBJ2-1; either TRBD1 or TRBD2 may supply D (5 bases each). This CDR3 is 15 amino acids long. Germline CDR1 MGHRA, CDR2 YSYEKL. Trimming left V 0 bases short and J 7 bases short, with 13 bases between. The CDR3 protein is CASSQDRGAGNEQFF. In DNA form, the CDR3 reads TGCGCCAGCAGCCAAGATCGAGGGGCCGGGAATGAGCAGTTCTTC.

The sample holds one count of this clone. The chain carries TRBV12-5 and TRBJ1-1; 7 bases are shared with TRBD1. CDR3 length: 15 amino acids. Germline CDR1 LGHNT, CDR2 FRNRAP. J was trimmed by 5 bases and V by 3 bases; bases with no gene match: 9. CDR3 DNA: TGTGCTAGTGGTTTTACGGGACAGCGGAGGACTGAAGCTTTCTTT. This encodes CASGFTGQRRTEAFF.

The chain couples TRBV5-5 to TRBJ1-1; no clear D gene. There are 15 residues in the CDR3. Per the germline V gene, CDR1 is SGHKS and CDR2 is YYEKEE (reference sequence). V was shortened by 0 bases and J by 0 bases, with 9 bases between the two germline ends. The CDR3 nucleotides are TGTGCCAGCAGCTTGGCCCTGGTCCTGAACACTGAAGCTTTCTTT. This codes for CASSLALVLNTEAFF.

The chain couples TRBV19 to TRBJ2-5, with 8 bases aligning to TRBD1. The CDR3 consists of 14 residues. CDR1 is LNHDA, CDR2 SQIVND, per germline (reference sequence). V dropped 5 bases and J dropped 6; count of bases not matched to a gene: 8. The CDR3 reads CASSFQGAGKTQYF. Here the CDR3 DNA reads TGTGCCAGTAGTTTCCAGGGGGCGGGAAAGACCCAGTACTTC.

The chain couples TRBV5-4 to TRBJ2-1; D not certain. CDR1 is SGHNT, CDR2 YYREEE, per germline (reference sequence). This CDR3 region has 12 residues. The V gene lost 3 bases and the J gene lost 7 bases, with 8 bases spanning the gap. CDR3 sequence reads: CASSYGWNEQFF. The CDR3 coding sequence is TGTGCCAGCAGCTATGGATGGAATGAGCAGTTCTTC.

This clone was recorded only once. CDR3 loop: CAWSLWDGYTF. DNA for the CDR3: TGTGCCTGGAGTTTATGGGATGGCTACACCTTC. V is TRBV30 and J is TRBJ1-2; D is ambiguous. Germline values: CDR1 GTSNPN, CDR2 SVGIG (reference sequence). The CDR3 is 11 residues long. V was trimmed by 2 bases and J by 6 bases, leaving 7 bases between them.

This chain joins TRBV7-2 and TRBJ2-1; the match to TRBD2 covers 10 bases. This CDR3 spans 15 amino acids. The germline V gene encodes CDR1 SGHTA and CDR2 FQGNSA. Losses at the gene ends were 1 base for V and 7 bases for J; bases not matched to a gene: 4. In DNA, the CDR3 is TGTGCCAGCAGCTTAGTTAGCGGGGGGACTAATGAGCAGTTCTTC. Its protein product is CASSLVSGGTNEQFF.

The gene calls are TRBV25-1 and TRBJ2-5; TRBD2 aligns across 13 bases. CDR1 is MGHDK and CDR2 is SYGVNS in the germline V gene. The CDR3 runs 17 residues. Unmatched junction bases numbered 8, after V lost 3 bases and J lost 4 bases. CDR3 bases: TGTGCCAGCAGTGATCAGACTAGCGGGGGGCGGGGAGAGACCCAGTACTTC. It specifies CASSDQTSGGRGETQYF.

This chain uses TRBV5-5 with TRBJ1-1; 7 bases are shared with TRBD1. CDR1 and CDR2 from the germline V gene are SGHKS and YYEKEE (reference sequence). Unmatched junction bases numbered 10, after V lost 4 bases and J lost 1 base. CDR3 size: 16 residues. Here the CDR3 reads CASSQDPGQKNTEAFF. CDR3 bases: TGTGCCAGCAGCCAAGATCCGGGACAGAAGAACACTGAAGCTTTCTTT.

V is TRBV10-3 and J is TRBJ1-1; 10 bases line up with TRBD1. The germline V gene has CDR1 ENHRY and CDR2 SYGVKD. The CDR3 loop spans 16 amino acids. J lost 3 bases, V lost 10 bases, and 14 bases had no gene match. CDR3 nucleotide sequence: TGTGCCAGCGGGGACAGGGGAGGGGGTGTGGACACTGAAGCTTTCTTT. Its protein is CASGDRGGGVDTEAFF.

This clone was detected once. CDR3 bases: TGTGCCAGCAGCCAAGTTAAGGGGAACTATGGCTACACCTTC. It encodes CASSQVKGNYGYTF. The chain joins TRBV3-1 (or the pseudogene TRBV3-2) to TRBJ1-2; perhaps TRBD1 as D (5 bases). CDR1 is LGHDT and CDR2 is YNNKEL in the germline V gene (reference sequence). The V end was cut by 1 base, the J end by 2 bases, with 8 bases between. The CDR3 loop spans 14 amino acids.

This rearrangement joins TRBV19 to TRBJ1-4, with 7 bases fitting TRBD1. V shed 6 bases, J shed 5 bases, and the junction held 6 bases outside the gene matches. There are 14 residues in the CDR3. Looked up from germline, CDR1 is LNHDA and CDR2 is SQIVND (reference sequence). The CDR3 DNA follows: TGTGCCAGTAGGGTCGACAGGGTCAATGAAAAACTGTTTTTT. This encodes CASRVDRVNEKLFF.

This clone occurred a few times. V and J are TRBV12-5 and TRBJ2-2; the D gene is possibly TRBD2 (5 bases). The V end was cut by 5 bases, the J end by 4 bases, with 17 bases between. Germline CDR1 and CDR2: LGHNT and FRNRAP. The CDR3 has 16 amino acids. In DNA form, the CDR3 reads TGTGCTAGTGGTGTTACAATTCCGGGGTTCACCGGGGAGCTGTTTTTT. As protein: CASGVTIPGFTGELFF.

The chain uses TRBV18 and TRBJ2-7; possible D gene TRBD1, 6 bases. CDR1 is KGHSH and CDR2 is LQKENI in the germline V gene. The CDR3 covers 15 residues. Deletions cut 5 bases from V and 6 bases from J, with 20 bases between. In DNA form, the CDR3 reads TGTGCCAGCTCAGCCAATCGAGGTAACAGGGTCGAGCAGTACTTC. This codes for CASSANRGNRVEQYF.

The chain links TRBV6-1 to TRBJ1-2; 8 bases are a match to TRBD1. The CDR3 contains 16 residues. Trimming took 1 base from V and 4 from J; bases not matched to a gene: 8. Germline CDR1 MNHNS, CDR2 SASEGT. The CDR3: CASSEDLQGAIYGYTF. In DNA form, the CDR3 reads TGTGCCAGCAGTGAAGACTTGCAGGGGGCGATCTATGGCTACACCTTC.

This sequence joins TRBV24-1 and TRBJ2-1; 9 bases map to TRBD1. After removal of 2 bases from V and 7 bases from J, the junction contained 5 bases not matched to a gene. The CDR3 is made up of 15 amino acids. CDR1 and CDR2 from the germline V gene are KGHDR and SFDVKD. The CDR3 loop reads CATSDSWDRVNEQFF. Written as DNA, the CDR3 is TGTGCCACCAGTGATTCCTGGGACAGGGTAAATGAGCAGTTCTTC.

V is TRBV7-2 and J is TRBJ2-1, with D maybe TRBD2 (5 bases). The ends were cut back, 5 bases at V and 5 bases at J, with 10 bases in the middle. Germline CDR1 reads SGHTA; CDR2 reads FQGNSA. The CDR3 is 13 residues long. The CDR3 here is CASSMTTNNEQFF. As DNA, the CDR3 is TGTGCCAGCAGCATGACTACTAACAATGAGCAGTTCTTC.

The rearrangement links TRBV30 to TRBJ2-6; D is unclear. CDR3 size: 13 residues. The ends were cut back, 0 bases at V and 2 bases at J, with 2 bases in the middle. Germline CDR1 is GTSNPN and CDR2 is SVGIG (reference sequence). For the CDR3, the DNA is TGTGCCTGGAGTGTAGCTGGGGCCAACGTCCTGACTTTC. Translating it yields CAWSVAGANVLTF.